The 25 T cell receptor beta chains below come from one sample, sequenced in a study of T-cell memory formation after mild COVID-19. TCRdb re-called the 5' RACE reads through MiXCR, storing one row per CDR3 protein. This table holds roughly 400,000 distinct CDR3 sequences, roughly 18% found once. The sequenced material came from PBMCs or a T cell subset sorted from them (not recorded which). These receptors originate from a man between 18 and 35 years old who had mild COVID-19 (a few samples of this study predate the infection). Cell type and time point are not known.

This clonotype has more than one count but fewer than ten. This chain uses TRBV6-2 or TRBV6-3 with TRBJ2-5; maybe TRBD2 (5 bases). Trimming pared 2 bases from V and 0 bases from J, leaving 16 bases between. CDR1 and CDR2 (germline): MNHEY, SVGEGT. The CDR3 spans 17 residues. In nucleotides, the CDR3 is TGTGCCAGCAGTTACAGGGAGATTACAAGGTACCAAGAGACCCAGTACTTC. The encoded protein is CASSYREITRYQETQYF.

This rearrangement joins TRBV7-9 to TRBJ2-7; D is ambiguous. Trimming shortened V by 7 bases and J by 2 bases, and 12 bases separated the two germline ends. This CDR3 has 13 amino acids. Germline V CDR1 and CDR2: SEHNR, FQNEAQ (reference sequence). CDR3 amino acids: CASIEVRTYEQYF. CDR3 in DNA: TGTGCCAGCATCGAAGTTCGGACCTACGAGCAGTACTTC. The complete variable domain, with remaining parts taken from reference TRBV7-9 and TRBJ2-7, reads DTGVSQNPRHKITKRGQNVTFRCDPISEHNRLYWYRQTLGQGPEFLTYFQNEAQLEKSRLLSDRFSAERPKGSFSTLEIQRTEQGDSAMYLCASIEVRTYEQYFGPGTRLTVT.

This clonotype was counted a few times. V is TRBV11-1 and J is TRBJ1-1; TRBD1 is a possible D gene (5 bases). V was cut by 5 bases and J by 1 base, with 20 bases left in between. Germline CDR1 is SGHAT and CDR2 is FQDESV (reference sequence). This CDR3 contains 17 residues. CDR3 nucleotides: TGTGCCAGCAGCAAGGGTGGGGCCGGGCAGGCGAACACTGAAGCTTTCTTT. Amino acids: CASSKGGAGQANTEAFF.

This chain links TRBV12-3 or TRBV12-4 with TRBJ1-2; 7 bases map to TRBD1. The CDR3 loop spans 14 amino acids. The J segment lost 7 bases and the V segment lost 5 bases, leaving 10 bases of the junction unmatched. The CDR3 sequence: CASSTTGAGRGYTF. The CDR3 coding sequence is TGTGCCAGCAGTACTACAGGGGCCGGTCGTGGCTACACCTTC.

V usage is TRBV7-2 and J usage is TRBJ1-5, with unresolved D. V shed 1 base and J shed 9 bases, with 7 bases lying between them. CDR1 and CDR2 (germline): SGHTA, FQGNSA. This CDR3 has 12 residues. CDR3 residues: CASSLDSGPQHF. CDR3 DNA: TGTGCCAGCAGCTTAGATAGCGGGCCCCAGCATTTT.

The chain uses TRBV20-1 and TRBJ1-4; D gene uncertain. The CDR3 has 14 amino acids. Trimming removed 8 bases from V and 2 bases from J, with 15 bases in between. Germline V gene sequence: CDR1 DFQATT, CDR2 SNEGSKA (reference sequence). CDR3 protein: CSTWASPTNEKLFF. The CDR3 bases are TGCAGTACATGGGCTTCTCCCACTAATGAAAAACTGTTTTTT.

This clonotype was observed at least ten times. The V gene is TRBV3-1, the J gene TRBJ2-5; 14 positions match TRBD2. The CDR3 runs 16 residues. CDR1 and CDR2 (germline): LGHDT, YNNKEL (reference sequence). V shed 4 bases and J 2 bases; nucleotides not matched to a gene: 3. The CDR3 protein is CASSLGTSGGQETQYF. In DNA form, the CDR3 reads TGTGCCAGCAGCCTTGGGACTAGCGGGGGTCAAGAGACCCAGTACTTC.

This chain joins TRBV9 and TRBJ2-4; TRBD1 agrees at 7 bases. The trim removed 0 bases at V and 9 bases at J, leaving 9 bases unmatched. Germline assignment: CDR1 SGDLS and CDR2 YYNGEE. CDR3 size: 15 residues. This CDR3 reads CASSVDGTEESIQYF. DNA of the CDR3: TGTGCCAGCAGCGTAGACGGGACAGAAGAGAGCATTCAGTACTTC.

This clonotype was seen repeatedly, ten times or more. V is TRBV12-3 or TRBV12-4 and J is TRBJ2-2, with D possibly matching TRBD1 (5 bases). The V end was cut by 8 bases, the J end by 3 bases, with 10 bases between. The CDR3 runs to 13 residues. CDR3 residues: CASSPGYTGELFF. Written as DNA, the CDR3 is TGTGCCAGCTCACCAGGGTACACCGGGGAGCTGTTTTTT.

CDR3 loop: CASSETGQGMSDGTGELFF. The CDR3 nucleotides read TGTGCCAGCTCAGAGACGGGACAGGGGATGTCCGACGGCACCGGGGAGCTGTTTTTT. The genes are TRBV7-8 and TRBJ2-2; 10 positions agree with TRBD1. With 8 bases clipped from V and 4 bases from J, the junction kept 19 bases outside the gene matches. The CDR3 runs to 19 residues. Germline assignment: CDR1 SGHVS and CDR2 FQNEAQ.

The J gene is TRBJ2-7, the V gene TRBV4-1; D unresolved. CDR1 is MGHRA and CDR2 is YSYEKL in the germline V gene. There are 14 residues in the CDR3. The V end was cut by 7 bases, the J end by 2 bases, with 15 bases between. The CDR3: CASKTSDGAYEQYF. CDR3 DNA sequence: TGCGCCAGCAAGACAAGCGACGGAGCCTACGAGCAGTACTTC.

This clonotype was counted between two and nine times. This chain links TRBV7-3 with TRBJ2-2; the D is unclear. Germline V CDR1 and CDR2: SGHTA, FQGTGA. The CDR3 covers 12 residues. The ends were cut back, 6 bases at V and 6 bases at J, with 8 bases in the middle. CDR3 sequence (DNA): TGTGCCAGCAGTCAACAGCCCGGGGAGCTGTTTTTT. Encoded protein: CASSQQPGELFF.

This clonotype has at least ten counts. This chain joins TRBV5-1 and TRBJ1-5; tentative D call: TRBD1 (5 bases). The CDR3 is 16 residues long. V was shortened by 2 bases and J by 4 bases, with 16 bases between the two germline ends. CDR1 is SGHRS, CDR2 YFSETQ, per germline. CDR3 bases: TGCGCCAGCAGCTTAGGGTTTGGTGGGGGTAATCAGCCCCAGCATTTT. Amino acids: CASSLGFGGGNQPQHF.

The CDR3 DNA follows: TGCAGTGCTACCCAATACGGGCAGGGGAGAAAGTATTTT. It specifies CSATQYGQGRKYF. The chain recombines TRBV20-1 with TRBJ2-3; weak D call: TRBD1 (6 bases). Germline assignment: CDR1 DFQATT and CDR2 SNEGSKA (reference sequence). V dropped 4 bases and J dropped 13 bases, with 21 bases sitting between them. The CDR3 runs 13 residues.

This clonotype was seen many times. J is TRBJ1-1 and V is TRBV3-1; D is undetermined. The CDR3 sequence is 14 residues long. CDR1 is LGHDT, CDR2 YNNKEL, per germline (reference sequence). V dropped 3 bases and J dropped 5 bases, with 13 bases sitting between them. The CDR3 region is CASSHSDGRTEAFF. Written as DNA, the CDR3 is TGTGCCAGCAGCCACTCGGACGGCAGGACTGAAGCTTTCTTT. Using reference TRBV3-1 and TRBJ1-1 for the parts outside the CDR3, the full variable domain is DTAVSQTPKYLVTQMGNDKSIKCEQNLGHDTMYWYKQDSKKFLKIMFSYNNKELIINETVPNRFSPKSPDKAHLNLHINSLELGDSAVYFCASSHSDGRTEAFFGQGTRLTVV.

This chain connects TRBV19 to TRBJ1-6, with D possibly TRBD1 on 5 matching bases. V was clipped by 6 bases and J by 8 bases, with 14 bases between them. Looked up from germline, CDR1 is LNHDA and CDR2 is SQIVND (reference sequence). The CDR3 consists of 14 residues. The CDR3 loop is CASSRDSVDSPLHF. The DNA for the CDR3 is TGTGCCAGTAGCAGGGACTCCGTCGATTCACCCCTCCACTTT.

This clonotype was detected a few times. One base away lies a much larger clone, so this may be a sequencing read error. J is TRBJ2-5 and V is TRBV7-6; D gene uncertain. Trimming stripped 5 bases from V and 5 bases from J, with 9 bases between. The CDR3 consists of 12 residues. CDR1 and CDR2 (germline): SGHVS, FNYEAQ. CDR3 sequence: CASSPRWETQYF. The CDR3 nucleotides are TGTGCCAGCAGCCCGAGGTGGGAGACCCAGTACTTC.

This chain connects TRBV28 to TRBJ2-1; 8 bases are shared with TRBD2. This CDR3 contains 15 residues. Looked up from germline, CDR1 is MDHEN and CDR2 is SYDVKM. J gave up 7 bases and V 6 bases, and 11 bases lay outside the gene matches. CDR3 bases: TGTGCCAGCAGGGACGATCGACTAGCGTTGAATGAGCAGTTCTTC. It yields the protein CASRDDRLALNEQFF.

V gene TRBV29-1 combines with J gene TRBJ2-5; weak D call: TRBD1 (6 bases). Germline V lookup: CDR1 SQVTM, CDR2 ANQGSEA. V dropped 7 bases and J dropped 4 bases, with 16 bases sitting between them. The CDR3 runs to 13 residues. CDR3 in amino acids: CSANVGQRETQYF. Here the CDR3 DNA reads TGCAGCGCGAATGTCGGACAGAGAGAGACCCAGTACTTC.

J is TRBJ1-6 and V is TRBV5-1; D is uncertain. Germline V gene sequence: CDR1 SGHRS, CDR2 YFSETQ. The CDR3 has 17 amino acids. Deletions cut 0 bases from V and 7 bases from J, with 17 bases between. The CDR3 DNA reads TGCGCCAGCAGCTTGGCTCCGATCAGGAGGGAAAATTCACCCCTCCACTTT. Translated, it gives CASSLAPIRRENSPLHF.

V usage is TRBV12-5 and J usage is TRBJ2-3, with no clear D. Germline-derived CDR1 and CDR2 are LGHNT and FRNRAP. Trimming stripped 1 base from V and 0 bases from J, with 2 bases between. This CDR3 spans 13 amino acids. CDR3 in amino acids: CASGLDSTDTQYF. CDR3 in DNA: TGTGCTAGTGGTTTGGACAGCACAGATACGCAGTATTTT.

This clonotype was counted only a few times. The chain couples TRBV27 to TRBJ2-1; TRBD1 is a possible D gene (5 bases). CDR3 size: 15 residues. Germline CDR1 and CDR2: MNHEY and SMNVEV (reference sequence). Trimming left V 5 bases short and J 4 bases short, with 15 bases between. The CDR3 DNA is TGTGCCAGCAGTCACGGAGACAGTGCATACAATGAGCAGTTCTTC. Translation: CASSHGDSAYNEQFF.

This clonotype was seen a handful of times. This sequence joins TRBV4-2 and TRBJ1-2; D possibly corresponds to TRBD1 (5 bases). Germline CDR1 is LGHNA and CDR2 is YNFKEQ. CDR3 size: 14 residues. V dropped 2 bases and J dropped 0 bases, with 7 bases sitting between them. CDR3 DNA sequence: TGTGCCAGCAGCCAACAGGGTTCTAACTATGGCTACACCTTC. As protein: CASSQQGSNYGYTF.

The sample holds many counts of this clonotype. V is TRBV5-6 and J is TRBJ2-3, with TRBD1 matching over 7 bases. With 1 base clipped from V and 1 base from J, the junction kept 9 bases outside the gene matches. This CDR3 has 17 residues. Germline V gene sequence: CDR1 SGHDT, CDR2 YYEEEE. The CDR3, as DNA: TGTGCCAGCAGCTTGCTGGGAAACAGGGGTGGCACAGATACGCAGTATTTT. The encoded protein is CASSLLGNRGGTDTQYF.

This clonotype was seen only a few times. This chain connects TRBV5-1 to TRBJ2-2; no clear D gene. The CDR3 length is 12 residues. The germline V gene has CDR1 SGHRS and CDR2 YFSETQ. Trimming stripped 1 base from V and 9 bases from J, with 7 bases between. Here the CDR3 reads CASSLWNRELFF. The CDR3 coding sequence is TGCGCCAGCAGCTTGTGGAACAGGGAGCTGTTTTTT.